This T cell receptor beta chain was observed in a study of identical twins. Notes on the study in general: Where out-of-frame alpha sequences were twin-shared, they showed excess low generation probability. A partial confounding effect on zero-insertion analyses could come from invariant MAIT and iNKT cells. Fewer insertions marked abundant cord blood beta clonotypes; young adult naive trended weakly, memory not at all.

Template switching added a universal primer site; cDNA carried unique molecular identifiers. One entry per CDR3 protein, called by TCRdb with MiXCR from the 5' RACE reads. The sample records under 900,000 distinct CDR3 sequences, around 12% being singletons. Unmatched junction bases numbered 6, after V lost 4 bases and J lost 4 bases. CDR3 length: 16 amino acids. Germline-derived CDR1 and CDR2 are SGHNT and YENEEA. Comments on this clonotype: Its antigen is currently unknown.

The data also belong to a second study, concerning yellow fever vaccine responses in identical twins.

J is TRBJ2-2 and V is TRBV11-3, with 10 bases identical to TRBD2. The sequenced material came from PBMCs. This TCR was recovered from a woman between 18 and 29 years old in good health. Here the CDR3 reads CASSSGLAESTGELFF. CDR3 bases: TGTGCCAGCAGCTCCGGACTAGCGGAGAGCACCGGGGAGCTGTTTTTT.